This note documents a single T cell receptor (beta chain) sequence. Antigen unknown. The entry originates in a study of vaccination and CD4 T cells after COVID-19. Across the study: Control cultures used a CEFX viral epitope pool, an HIV-1 Nef peptide pool, or no peptide.

This sample's treatment: approximately nine-day PBMC culture with coronavirus spike peptide pools or control peptides (ViraFEST assay). Points from the study as a whole: The median count of SARS-CoV-2-reactive clonotypes rose from approximately 21 to 40, not significantly. Spike mono-reactivity applied to 304 of 307 vaccine-specific clones detected in convalescent patients.

Germline lookup yields CDR1 SGHTA and CDR2 FQGTGA. The CDR3 extends over 13 amino acids. With 5 bases removed from V and 6 bases from J, the gap between germline ends came to 14 bases. An Oncomine TCR Beta short-read assay was used to sequence the DNA from cultured CD4+ T cells. TCRdb analysed the PCR reads with MiXCR anew, one entry per CDR3 protein. Among about 16,000 distinct CDR3 sequences listed, about 56% were seen once. Material: CD4+ T cells from blood, cultured in vitro. This chain links TRBV7-3 with TRBJ2-7; D call uncertain. The TCR originated in a human donor who had recovered from COVID-19. DNA of the CDR3: TGTGCCAGCAGCCCCCCCGGCAGGAGCGAGCAGTACTTC. It translates to CASSPPGRSEQYF.